The TCR beta chain under discussion was sequenced for a study of blood T cell repertoires in COVID-19. About the research overall: Sources were T cells, B-cell-depleted T cells, or PBMCs; the material itself was cDNA or gDNA.

Points on this clone: Other DNA variants within this sample encode the same CDR3.

Trimming cost V 3 bases and J 1 base, with 13 bases left between them. The CDR3 has 16 amino acids. Germline loops: CDR1 LNHDA, CDR2 SQIVND (reference sequence). Recovery among Cohort 3 donors was established by two negative PCRs, clearance, or symptom resolution. Data came from immunoSEQ multiplex PCR; TCRdb stores just in-frame clones and leaves some out. There are a few hundred thousand clones in the sample; 88% occur only once, and around 3% lies in the top ten. Sequencing used PBMCs or T cells enriched from blood (not recorded which). The TCR originated in a woman aged 50 to 60 who had recovered from COVID-19. This chain joins TRBV19 and TRBJ1-5; no reliable D call. The CDR3 here is CASSIGSRGSNQPQHF. CDR3 nucleotides: TGTGCCAGTAGTATCGGGTCTCGCGGGAGCAATCAGCCCCAGCATTTT.